The 20 T cell receptor beta chains below were found in one sample sequenced in a study of Ad26.COV2.S vaccination and SARS-CoV-2 variants. Treatment: roughly 19 received Ad26.COV2.S at low or high dose, single or two shots; a few received placebo; per-sample allocation not given. Material that was analyzed had been drawn on day 63 after the first vaccine or placebo injection. Sequencing used immunoSEQ multiplex PCR; TCRdb keeps in-frame clones, though not all of them. The table has some 500,000 clones, about 91% seen once; the top ten hold 2.5% to 3%. The material was peripheral blood, obtained in a trial of Ad26.COV2.S vaccine versus placebo. The receptors were sampled from a person aged 18-60 years who received the Ad26.COV2.S COVID-19 vaccine or a placebo.

As DNA, the CDR3 is TGTGCCACCAGTGGGGGGATGTCCACAGATACGCAGTATTTT. Protein: CATSGGMSTDTQYF. The chain is built from TRBV24-1 and TRBJ2-3, with D possibly being TRBD1 or TRBD2 (5 bases each). The CDR3 runs 14 residues. Between the trimmed V and J ends, which lost 5 bases and 2 bases, there was a span of 10 bases. Germline V gene data show CDR1 as KGHDR and CDR2 as SFDVKD.

The chain recombines TRBV5-6 with TRBJ1-1, with TRBD1 as a possible D gene (5 bases). V shed 1 base and J shed 1 base, with 8 bases lying between them. The CDR3 runs to 14 residues. Germline CDR1 and CDR2: SGHDT and YYEEEE. This CDR3 is CASSLYGANTEAFF. The CDR3 DNA reads as TGTGCCAGCAGCTTGTACGGGGCGAACACTGAAGCTTTCTTT.

The V gene is TRBV5-1, the J gene TRBJ2-4; D gene uncertain. V lost 0 bases to trimming and J lost 7 bases, with 11 bases between them. Germline loops: CDR1 SGHRS, CDR2 YFSETQ. CDR3 length equals 14 residues. CDR3 in DNA: TGCGCCAGCAGCTTGGAACCAGCGAATAACATTCAGTACTTC. It encodes CASSLEPANNIQYF.

The chain joins TRBV4-3 to TRBJ1-2, with 11 bases identical to TRBD1. V was pared by 3 bases and J by 4 bases, with 4 bases of the junction left unmatched. The CDR3 sequence is 15 residues long. Looked up from germline, CDR1 is LGHNA and CDR2 is YSLEER. CDR3: CASSQTGTGGYGYTF. CDR3 in DNA: TGCGCCAGCAGCCAGACCGGGACAGGGGGCTATGGCTACACCTTC.

The count of this clone is one. V and J are TRBV27 and TRBJ1-5, with D possibly being TRBD1 (5 bases). The V gene's germline CDR1 is MNHEY and CDR2 SMNVEV (reference sequence). Trimming took off 5 bases at V and 2 bases at J, with 13 bases between the two ends. The CDR3 covers 15 residues. The DNA for the CDR3 is TGTGCCAGCAGTAGGGTGCGGGGGGGCAATCAGCCCCAGCATTTT. It specifies CASSRVRGGNQPQHF.

This clone has just one count. V is TRBV25-1 and J is TRBJ2-3; D is uncertain. The CDR3 has 15 amino acids. Germline assignment: CDR1 MGHDK and CDR2 SYGVNS. The V end lost 6 bases, the J end lost 6 bases, and 19 bases lay between the germline ends. Here the CDR3 DNA reads TGTGCCAGCAGCCCACCGGGCTCAACGTCCGATACGCAGTATTTT. It translates to CASSPPGSTSDTQYF.

This clone was recorded a few times. The rearrangement uses TRBV29-1 and TRBJ1-2; a weak D match, TRBD1 (6 bases). The CDR3 is 11 residues long. V shed 3 bases and J shed 8 bases, with 10 bases lying between them. Germline V gene data show CDR1 as SQVTM and CDR2 as ANQGSEA. CDR3 region: CSVEAGDGYTF. The CDR3, as DNA: TGCAGCGTTGAGGCAGGGGACGGCTACACCTTC. Full variable domain (outside the CDR3, taken from reference TRBV29-1 and TRBJ1-2): SAVISQKPSRDICQRGTSLTIQCQVDSQVTMMFWYRQQPGQSLTLIATANQGSEATYESGFVIDKFPISRPNLTFSTLTVSNMSPEDSSIYLCSVEAGDGYTFGSGTRLTVV.

This chain uses TRBV4-2 with TRBJ2-1; D may be TRBD2 (6 bases). Trimming pared 0 bases from V and 1 base from J, leaving 10 bases between. In germline, CDR1 is LGHNA, CDR2 YNFKEQ. The CDR3 has 16 residues. CDR3 DNA sequence: TGTGCCAGCAGCCAAGATTGGAGCGGGTCCTACAATGAGCAGTTCTTC. Translating it yields CASSQDWSGSYNEQFF.

The rearrangement links TRBV7-9 to TRBJ1-5, with D possibly being TRBD1 (6 bases). CDR3 length equals 12 residues. Trimming took 2 bases from V and 12 from J, leaving 11 bases between them. Germline V gene sequence: CDR1 SEHNR, CDR2 FQNEAQ (reference sequence). CDR3 in amino acids: CASSLYAGDQHF. The CDR3 DNA follows: TGTGCCAGCAGCTTATACGCAGGGGACCAGCATTTT.

This chain connects TRBV7-2 to TRBJ2-5; D gene ambiguous. V gave up 2 bases and J gave up 7 bases, with 17 bases separating them. Looked up from germline, CDR1 is SGHTA and CDR2 is FQGNSA. The CDR3 extends over 15 amino acids. DNA for the CDR3: TGTGCCAGCAGCTTAAACCCCGGGCCCTACGGGACCCAGTACTTC. Amino acid sequence: CASSLNPGPYGTQYF.

The sample holds a few counts of this clone. The chain recombines TRBV5-4 with TRBJ2-1; a possible D gene is TRBD1 (5 bases). The CDR3 totals 13 residues. V lost 6 bases to trimming and J lost 5 bases, with 12 bases between them. CDR1 is SGHNT and CDR2 is YYREEE in the germline V gene (reference sequence). CDR3 residues: CASTRSRDNEQFF. The DNA of the CDR3 is TGTGCCAGCACCCGTAGCAGGGACAATGAGCAGTTCTTC.

The chain recombines TRBV6-5 with TRBJ1-2; unclear D gene. Looked up from germline, CDR1 is MNHEY and CDR2 is SVGAGI. The CDR3 contains 13 residues. The V end was cut by 1 base, the J end by 7 bases, with 10 bases between. CDR3 coding DNA: TGTGCCAGCAGTTACTGGAGAGGAAGTGGCTACACCTTC. Protein sequence: CASSYWRGSGYTF.

The rearrangement joins TRBV5-1 to TRBJ2-1, with a possible D match to TRBD2 (6 bases). Trimming shortened V by 1 base and J by 6 bases, and 23 bases separated the two germline ends. Germline CDR1 SGHRS, CDR2 YFSETQ. The CDR3 is 18 amino acids. The CDR3 sequence is CASSLPLRAGLQGNEQFF. DNA of the CDR3: TGCGCCAGCAGCTTGCCCTTGCGAGCGGGTCTCCAAGGCAATGAGCAGTTCTTC.

The chain combines TRBV3-1 (or the pseudogene TRBV3-2) with TRBJ1-2, with D perhaps matching TRBD1 (6 bases). CDR1 is LGHDT and CDR2 is YNNKEL in the germline V gene (reference sequence). The CDR3 length is 15 residues. Trimming removed 3 bases from V and 8 bases from J, with 19 bases in between. CDR3 nucleotides: TGTGCCAGCAGCCAGGCCGGGACATTTAACACAGGCTACACCTTC. Translation gives CASSQAGTFNTGYTF.

J is TRBJ1-1 and V is TRBV4-3; D not certain. This CDR3 is 17 amino acids long. Trimming took 1 base from V and 5 from J, leaving 20 bases between them. From germline, CDR1 is LGHNA and CDR2 YSLEER. This CDR3 reads CASSQVTGISLRTEAFF. The CDR3 DNA sequence: TGCGCCAGCAGCCAAGTGACTGGTATTTCCCTTAGGACTGAAGCTTTCTTT.

This chain connects TRBV2 to TRBJ2-1; TRBD2 agrees at 8 bases. The ends lost 6 bases at V and 15 bases at J; junction bases unmatched: 7. Germline loops: CDR1 SNHLY, CDR2 FYNNEI. The CDR3 extends over 11 amino acids. The CDR3, as DNA: TGTGCCAGCAGCCTCGGGGGGGAGGTGTTCTTC. Its protein product is CASSLGGEVFF.

The rearrangement joins TRBV7-3 to TRBJ2-7, with D possibly called TRBD1 or TRBD2 (5 bases each). Looked up from germline, CDR1 is SGHTA and CDR2 is FQGTGA. V dropped 2 bases and J dropped 3 bases, with 11 bases sitting between them. There are 14 residues in the CDR3. The CDR3 coding sequence is TGTGCCAGCAGCTTATTTGCAGGGAGCTACGAGCAGTACTTC. This sequence encodes CASSLFAGSYEQYF.

V gene TRBV7-3 combines with J gene TRBJ1-6, with D tentatively TRBD1 (6 bases). Germline V CDR1 and CDR2: SGHTA, FQGTGA. The CDR3 is 14 residues long. Trimming shortened V by 4 bases and J by 6 bases, and 10 bases separated the two germline ends. The CDR3 DNA reads as TGTGCCAGCAGCTGGGGGCGGAGTAATTCACCCCTCCACTTT. Its translation is CASSWGRSNSPLHF.

J is TRBJ2-1 and V is TRBV18, with 9 bases identical to TRBD2. V lost 3 bases, J lost 2 bases, and 11 bases stayed unmatched. CDR1 is KGHSH and CDR2 is LQKENI in the germline V gene. This CDR3 region has 18 residues. CDR3 region: CASSPPRGAGGTYNEQFF. CDR3 coding DNA: TGTGCCAGCTCACCGCCCCGGGGAGCGGGGGGCACCTACAATGAGCAGTTCTTC.

This clone was found once. The rearrangement joins TRBV5-6 to TRBJ2-3; 8 bases fit TRBD2. Germline CDR1 reads SGHDT; CDR2 reads YYEEEE. J lost 4 bases, V lost 1 base, and 5 bases had no gene match. The CDR3 loop spans 15 amino acids. The DNA of the CDR3 is TGTGCCAGCAGCTTGTCCGGGAGGGCCCCAGATACGCAGTATTTT. Amino acid sequence: CASSLSGRAPDTQYF.